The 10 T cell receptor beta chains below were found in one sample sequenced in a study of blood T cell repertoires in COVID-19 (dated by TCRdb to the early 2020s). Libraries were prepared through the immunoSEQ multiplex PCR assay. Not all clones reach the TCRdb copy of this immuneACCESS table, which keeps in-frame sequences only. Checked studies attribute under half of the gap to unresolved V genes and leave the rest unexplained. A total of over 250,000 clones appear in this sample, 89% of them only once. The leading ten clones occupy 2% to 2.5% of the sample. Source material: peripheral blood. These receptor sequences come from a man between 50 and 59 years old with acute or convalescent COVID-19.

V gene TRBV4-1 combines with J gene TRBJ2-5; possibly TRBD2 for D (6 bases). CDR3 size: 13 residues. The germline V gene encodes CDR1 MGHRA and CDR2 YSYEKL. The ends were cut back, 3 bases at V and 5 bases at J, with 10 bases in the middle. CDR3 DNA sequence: TGCGCCAGCAGCCACCTTGGGGGGGAGACCCAGTACTTC. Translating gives CASSHLGGETQYF.

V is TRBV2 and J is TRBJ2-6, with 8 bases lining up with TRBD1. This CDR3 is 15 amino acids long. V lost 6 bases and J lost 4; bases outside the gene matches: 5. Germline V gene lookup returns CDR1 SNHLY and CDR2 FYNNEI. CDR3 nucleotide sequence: TGTGCCAGCAGCCAACAGGGGGTCGGGGCCAACGTCCTGACTTTC. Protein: CASSQQGVGANVLTF.

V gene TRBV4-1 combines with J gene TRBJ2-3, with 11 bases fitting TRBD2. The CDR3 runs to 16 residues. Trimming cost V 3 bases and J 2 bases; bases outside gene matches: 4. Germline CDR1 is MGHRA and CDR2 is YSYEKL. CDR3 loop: CASSQPGLAATDTQYF. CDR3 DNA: TGCGCCAGCAGCCAGCCGGGACTAGCGGCCACAGATACGCAGTATTTT.

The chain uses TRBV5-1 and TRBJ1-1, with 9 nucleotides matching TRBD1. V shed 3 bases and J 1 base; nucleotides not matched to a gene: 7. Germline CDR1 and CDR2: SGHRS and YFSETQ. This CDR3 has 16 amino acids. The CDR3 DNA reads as TGCGCCAGCAGCTCTCAACAGGGGGCCCGGAACACTGAAGCTTTCTTT. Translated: CASSSQQGARNTEAFF. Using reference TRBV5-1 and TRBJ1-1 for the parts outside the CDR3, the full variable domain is KAGVTQTPRYLIKTRGQQVTLSCSPISGHRSVSWYQQTPGQGLQFLFEYFSETQRNKGNFPGRFSGRQFSNSRSEMNVSTLELGDSALYLCASSSQQGARNTEAFFGQGTRLTVV.

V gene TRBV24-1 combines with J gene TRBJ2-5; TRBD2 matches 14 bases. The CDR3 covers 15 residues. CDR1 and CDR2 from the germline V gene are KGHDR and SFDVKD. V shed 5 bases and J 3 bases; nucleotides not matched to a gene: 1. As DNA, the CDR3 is TGTGCCACCAGTGGGACTAGCGGGGGGAAAGAGACCCAGTACTTC. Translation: CATSGTSGGKETQYF.

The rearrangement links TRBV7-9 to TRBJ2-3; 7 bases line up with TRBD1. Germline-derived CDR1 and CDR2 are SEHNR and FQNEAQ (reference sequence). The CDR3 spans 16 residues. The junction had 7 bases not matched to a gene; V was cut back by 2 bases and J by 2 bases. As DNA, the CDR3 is TGTGCCAGCAGCTTAACCTTGGGACAGTCCACAGATACGCAGTATTTT. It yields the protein CASSLTLGQSTDTQYF.

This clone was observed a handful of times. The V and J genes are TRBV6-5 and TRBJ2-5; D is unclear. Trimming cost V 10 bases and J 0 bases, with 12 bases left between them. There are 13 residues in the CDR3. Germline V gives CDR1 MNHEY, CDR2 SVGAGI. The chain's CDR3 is CAMGSPYQETQYF. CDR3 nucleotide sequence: TGTGCCATGGGTAGCCCGTACCAAGAGACCCAGTACTTC.

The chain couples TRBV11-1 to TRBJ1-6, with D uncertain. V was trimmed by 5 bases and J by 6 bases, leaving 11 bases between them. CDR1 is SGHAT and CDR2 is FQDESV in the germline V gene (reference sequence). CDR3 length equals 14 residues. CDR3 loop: CASSTSGPNSPLHF. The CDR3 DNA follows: TGTGCCAGCAGCACATCAGGTCCTAATTCACCCCTCCACTTT.

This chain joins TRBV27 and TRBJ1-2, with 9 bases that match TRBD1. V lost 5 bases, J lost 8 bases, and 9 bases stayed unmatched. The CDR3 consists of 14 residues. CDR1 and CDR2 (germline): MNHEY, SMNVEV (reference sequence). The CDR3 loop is CASSPRTGVGGYTF. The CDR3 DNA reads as TGTGCCAGCAGTCCTAGGACAGGGGTGGGAGGCTACACCTTC.

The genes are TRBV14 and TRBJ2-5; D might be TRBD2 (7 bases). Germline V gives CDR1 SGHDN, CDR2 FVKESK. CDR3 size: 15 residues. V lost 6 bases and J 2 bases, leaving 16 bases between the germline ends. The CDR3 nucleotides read TGTGCCAGCAGGGCCCGGGGGGCCCTTCAAGAGACCCAGTACTTC. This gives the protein CASRARGALQETQYF.